This T cell receptor (beta chain) is drawn from a study of T cells in women clearing cervical HPV infection. Trimming took 0 bases from V and 3 from J; bases not matched to a gene: 5. Per germline, CDR1 DFQATT and CDR2 SNEGSKA (reference sequence). The CDR3 consists of 15 residues. TCRdb's copy holds only in-frame clones and misses some; the assay was immunoSEQ multiplex PCR. The listing contains around 39,000 clones. With respect to this clone: The read gets to within 3 residues of the CDR3 end, and the germline J gene fills in the rest. Other DNA sequences from this sample encode an identical CDR3 as well.

The chain employs TRBV20-1 and TRBJ2-1; 7 bases align to TRBD2. The receptor was derived from a woman aged 18 to 69 with a cervical HPV16 infection that either progressed to CIN3+ or cleared (not recorded which). The sample consisted of blood buffy coat. Incomplete CDR3 DNA: TGCAGTGCTAGAGATGGGCTAGCGGACTACAATGAG. Its translation is CSARDGLADYNE. The CDR3 in full is CSARDGLADYNEQFF.